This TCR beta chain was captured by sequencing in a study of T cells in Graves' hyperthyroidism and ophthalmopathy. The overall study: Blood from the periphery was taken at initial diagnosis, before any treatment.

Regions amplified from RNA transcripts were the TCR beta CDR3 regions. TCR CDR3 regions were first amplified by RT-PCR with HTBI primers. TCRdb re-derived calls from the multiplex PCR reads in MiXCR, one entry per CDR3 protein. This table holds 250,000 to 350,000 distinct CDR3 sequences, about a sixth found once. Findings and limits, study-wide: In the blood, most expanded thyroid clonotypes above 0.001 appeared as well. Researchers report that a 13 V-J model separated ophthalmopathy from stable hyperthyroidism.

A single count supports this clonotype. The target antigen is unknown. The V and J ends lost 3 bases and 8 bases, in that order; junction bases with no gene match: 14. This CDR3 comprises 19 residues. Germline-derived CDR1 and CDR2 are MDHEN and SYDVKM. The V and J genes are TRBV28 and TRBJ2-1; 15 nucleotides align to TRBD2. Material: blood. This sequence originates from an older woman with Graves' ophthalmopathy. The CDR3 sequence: CASSFPGLAGGFVMDEQFF. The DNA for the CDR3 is TGTGCCAGCAGTTTTCCGGGACTAGCGGGAGGCTTCGTGATGGATGAGCAGTTCTTC.